This T cell receptor (beta chain) was profiled in a study of cytomegalovirus exposure and HLA in healthy donors. TCRdb keeps only in-frame clones here, not all; method: immunoSEQ multiplex PCR. Of around 250,000 clones listed, roughly 89% are singletons. Sequenced material: PBMCs. The TCR sequence derives from a woman aged 18-35 years in good health and CMV-seronegative.

CDR3 in DNA: TGTGCCAGCTCACCACTCCCAGTCGCCTATGGCTACACCTTC. Translating gives CASSPLPVAYGYTF. The chain recombines TRBV18 with TRBJ1-2, with D unclear. Germline CDR1 and CDR2: KGHSH and LQKENI. The CDR3 is made up of 14 amino acids. Trimming took 1 base from V and 4 from J, leaving 10 bases between them. The whole variable domain, remainder taken from reference TRBV18 and TRBJ1-2, is NAGVMQNPRHLVRRRGQEARLRCSPMKGHSHVYWYRQLPEEGLKFMVYLQKENIIDESGMPKERFSAEFPKEGPSILRIQQVVRGDSAAYFCASSPLPVAYGYTFGSGTRLTVV.